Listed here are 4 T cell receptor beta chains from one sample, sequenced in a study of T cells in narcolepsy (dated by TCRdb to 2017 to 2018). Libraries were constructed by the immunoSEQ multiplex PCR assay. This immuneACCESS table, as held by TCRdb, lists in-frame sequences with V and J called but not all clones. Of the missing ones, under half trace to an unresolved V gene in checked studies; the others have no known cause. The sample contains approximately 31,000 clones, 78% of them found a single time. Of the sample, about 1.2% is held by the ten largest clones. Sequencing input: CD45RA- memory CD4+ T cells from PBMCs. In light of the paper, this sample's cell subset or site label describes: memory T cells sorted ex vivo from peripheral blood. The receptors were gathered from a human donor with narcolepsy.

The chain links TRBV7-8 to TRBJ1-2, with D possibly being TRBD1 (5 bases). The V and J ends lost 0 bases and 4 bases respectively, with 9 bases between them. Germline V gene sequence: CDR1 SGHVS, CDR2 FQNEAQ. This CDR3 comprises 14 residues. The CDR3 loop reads CASSLAQGGYGYTF. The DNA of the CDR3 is TGTGCCAGCAGCTTAGCGCAGGGTGGCTATGGCTACACCTTC.

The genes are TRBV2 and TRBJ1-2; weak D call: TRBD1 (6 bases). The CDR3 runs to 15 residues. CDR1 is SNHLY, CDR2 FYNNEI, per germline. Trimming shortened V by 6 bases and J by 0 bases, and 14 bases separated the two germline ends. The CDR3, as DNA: TGTGCCAGCAGGCAGGACAGACCGACTAACTATGGCTACACCTTC. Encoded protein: CASRQDRPTNYGYTF.

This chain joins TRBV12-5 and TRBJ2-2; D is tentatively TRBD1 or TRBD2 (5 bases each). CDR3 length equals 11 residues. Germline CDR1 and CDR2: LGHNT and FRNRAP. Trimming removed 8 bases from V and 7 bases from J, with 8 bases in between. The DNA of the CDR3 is TGTGCTAGTTGGGGGTACGGGGAGCTGTTTTTT. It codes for CASWGYGELFF.

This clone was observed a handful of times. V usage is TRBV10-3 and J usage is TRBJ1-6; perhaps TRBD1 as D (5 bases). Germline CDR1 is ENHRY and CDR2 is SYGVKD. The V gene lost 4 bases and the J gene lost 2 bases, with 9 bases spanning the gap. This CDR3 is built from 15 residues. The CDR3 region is CAISGGSAYNSPLHF. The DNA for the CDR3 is TGTGCCATCAGTGGGGGGAGTGCCTATAATTCACCCCTCCACTTT.